This T cell receptor (beta chain) appears in the sequencing data of a study of shared clonotypes between healthy human individuals. Overall study context: Each donor contributed plates that comprised three CD4 naive, three CD4 memory, two CD8 naive and one CD8 memory.

CDR3 size: 13 residues. Germline loops: CDR1 SEHNR, CDR2 FQNEAQ (reference sequence). J was trimmed by 6 bases and V by 1 base; bases with no gene match: 1. Combination of CD45RO+ cells with CCR7-negative CD45RA+ TemRA cells was used for CD8 memory. Measured with immunoSEQ multiplex PCR; TCRdb has only the in-frame clones, and not every one. Of about 690,000 clones listed, less than 95% are singletons. The study's findings and limits: The study sampled only blood, and tissue repertoires likely differ. The donor pool, a small one, limited the genetic and exposure-history diversity represented.

Comments on this clone: Its specificity is unknown.

The sample comprised memory CD8+ T cells from PBMCs. Subset meaning: CD45RO+ cells pooled with CCR7-negative TemRA cells. This sequence was found in a man younger than 35 in good health. Some clones in this sample may be carry-over from other donors' samples. The chain uses TRBV7-9 and TRBJ1-2, with 8 bases lining up with TRBD1. The CDR3 sequence is CASSLGRGHGYTF. CDR3 nucleotides: TGTGCCAGCAGCTTAGGCAGGGGGCATGGCTACACCTTC. The whole variable domain, remainder taken from reference TRBV7-9 and TRBJ1-2, is DTGVSQNPRHKITKRGQNVTFRCDPISEHNRLYWYRQTLGQGPEFLTYFQNEAQLEKSRLLSDRFSAERPKGSFSTLEIQRTEQGDSAMYLCASSLGRGHGYTFGSGTRLTVV.